This T cell receptor beta chain was documented in a study of cytomegalovirus exposure and HLA in healthy donors. PCR involved 60 Vbeta and 13 Jbeta primers. Repertoires were generated with immunoSEQ multiplex PCR, while TCRdb's copy carries only in-frame clones and drops some. This repertoire shows more than 95,000 clones, about 70% found once; its top ten account for less than 15%. This CDR3 spans 13 amino acids. Germline CDR1 and CDR2: SNHLY and FYNNEI. V dropped 5 bases and J dropped 5 bases, with 12 bases sitting between them. The sequenced sample consisted of PBMCs. The genes are TRBV2 and TRBJ2-5, with D hard to call. This receptor was obtained from a woman aged 55-70 years in good health and CMV-seropositive. CDR3 in DNA: TGTGCCAGCAGTCCGGAGTTGATGGAGACCCAGTACTTC. Amino acids: CASSPELMETQYF.